One sample yielded the 23 T cell receptor beta chains listed below, sequenced in a study of CD8 T cells in ankylosing spondylitis. TCRdb redid the calling of the 5' RACE reads with MiXCR, one entry per CDR3 protein. The table has more than 35,000 distinct CDR3 sequences, about 5.5% seen once; the top ten hold approximately 12%. Input material: blood, either unsorted or a sorted T cell fraction (not recorded which). All receptors derive from a male donor with ankylosing spondylitis or in good health (not recorded which).

This clonotype was found a few times. V gene TRBV10-2 combines with J gene TRBJ2-5, with a tentative D call TRBD1 (6 bases). Germline CDR1 WSHSY, CDR2 SAAADI. The V end was cut by 0 bases, the J end by 5 bases, with 16 bases between. The length of the CDR3 is 16 residues. The CDR3 spells CASSESGTRLEETQYF. The CDR3 DNA reads as TGCGCCAGCAGTGAGTCCGGGACACGGTTGGAGGAGACCCAGTACTTC.

In this sample, this clonotype turned up many times. CDR3 sequence reads: CASSQTSGRGDTQYF. The CDR3 region has the DNA TGTGCCAGCAGCCAGACTAGCGGGAGGGGAGATACGCAGTATTTT. The chain employs TRBV7-8 and TRBJ2-3; 14 bases are a match to TRBD2. This CDR3 contains 15 residues. The V and J ends lost 5 bases and 5 bases, in that order; junction bases with no gene match: 3. The germline V gene encodes CDR1 SGHVS and CDR2 FQNEAQ.

This clonotype showed up many times. The genes are TRBV29-1 and TRBJ1-2, with 8 bases fitting TRBD1. The length of the CDR3 is 14 residues. V lost 5 bases to trimming and J lost 8 bases; unmatched junction nucleotides: 13. Germline lookup yields CDR1 SQVTM and CDR2 ANQGSEA. The CDR3 DNA reads as TGCAGCGTTCAACCAATCTACAGGGGGGGAGGCTACACCTTC. This sequence encodes CSVQPIYRGGGYTF.

This clonotype has at least ten counts. The V call is TRBV20-1, the J call TRBJ1-5; 7 bases line up with TRBD1. V dropped 1 base and J dropped 6; count of bases not matched to a gene: 9. This CDR3 spans 15 amino acids. In germline, CDR1 is DFQATT, CDR2 SNEGSKA (reference sequence). The CDR3 reads CSARADRQGGQPQHF. CDR3 in DNA: TGCAGTGCTAGAGCCGACCGGCAGGGGGGTCAGCCCCAGCATTTT.

This chain uses TRBV6-2 or TRBV6-3 with TRBJ2-5, with 10 bases lining up with TRBD2. CDR3 size: 16 residues. Germline trimming cut 6 bases from V and 4 bases from J; bases unmatched to any gene: 11. The germline CDR1 and CDR2 sequences are MNHEY and SVGEGT. This chain's CDR3 is CASSLLAGAMGETQYF. CDR3 coding DNA: TGTGCCAGCAGCCTCCTAGCGGGGGCCATGGGAGAGACCCAGTACTTC.

This clonotype was counted at least ten times. V gene TRBV7-8 combines with J gene TRBJ1-5, with 8 positions matching TRBD1. Germline CDR1 is SGHVS and CDR2 is FQNEAQ. The CDR3 contains 15 residues. V gave up 5 bases and J gave up 3 bases; unmatched junction bases: 6. The CDR3 DNA sequence: TGTGCCAGCAGCCTTAGGGGACAGGACAATCAGCCCCAGCATTTT. Residues: CASSLRGQDNQPQHF.

This clonotype was counted at least ten times. The rearrangement links TRBV5-1 to TRBJ2-5, with 16 bases lining up with TRBD2. Germline V CDR1 and CDR2: SGHRS, YFSETQ. CDR3 length: 18 amino acids. Germline trimming cut 4 bases from V and 2 bases from J; bases unmatched to any gene: 8. CDR3 sequence: CASSAGLAGGPGQETQYF. DNA for the CDR3: TGCGCCAGCAGCGCGGGACTAGCGGGAGGGCCGGGGCAAGAGACCCAGTACTTC.

This clonotype has at least ten counts. One end of the junction fails to match germline, which may point to a read error. The chain links TRBV7-8 to TRBJ2-2; possibly TRBD1 or TRBD2 for D (5 bases each). The CDR3 covers 13 residues. In germline, CDR1 is SGHVS, CDR2 FQNEAQ. The CDR3 coding sequence is TGTGCCAGCAGCTTGTGGGGGACCGAGGAGCTGTTTTTT. Protein sequence: CASSLWGTEELFF.

Many counts were recorded for this clonotype. This chain joins TRBV12-3 or TRBV12-4 and TRBJ2-3; TRBD1 is a possible D gene (6 bases). Deletions cut 8 bases from V and 4 bases from J, with 13 bases between. The CDR3 is made up of 13 amino acids. The CDR3 loop is CASEGRGADTQYF. Here the CDR3 DNA reads TGTGCCAGCGAAGGCAGGGGCGCAGATACGCAGTATTTT.

This clonotype appeared many times. The chain couples TRBV10-3 to TRBJ2-2; tentative D call: TRBD2 (6 bases). Germline CDR1 ENHRY, CDR2 SYGVKD. This CDR3 is built from 17 residues. V was shortened by 9 bases and J by 3 bases, with 23 bases between the two germline ends. This CDR3 is CAMKRSSPGVDTGELFF. CDR3 coding DNA: TGTGCCATGAAGAGGTCTAGCCCGGGAGTGGACACCGGGGAGCTGTTTTTT.

Many counts were recorded for this clonotype. V gene TRBV12-3 or TRBV12-4 combines with J gene TRBJ2-5; perhaps TRBD1 as D (5 bases). This CDR3 contains 14 residues. V lost 7 bases to trimming and J lost 4 bases, with 16 bases between them. The CDR3 DNA follows: TGTGCCAGCAACGACCGAAGACAGTCAGAGACCCAGTACTTC. This encodes CASNDRRQSETQYF.

This clonotype has a count of ten or more. The V gene is TRBV4-3, the J gene TRBJ2-7; the D gene is possibly TRBD2 (5 bases). The V gene's germline CDR1 is LGHNA and CDR2 YSLEER. The ends were cut back, 0 bases at V and 4 bases at J, with 22 bases in the middle. The CDR3 is 18 amino acids. In DNA, the CDR3 is TGCGCCAGCAGCCAAGAACTAGATTGGGAGTACTCAACGTACGAGCAGTACTTC. Translation gives CASSQELDWEYSTYEQYF.

This clonotype was seen repeatedly, ten times or more. This sequence joins TRBV4-2 and TRBJ2-2; D perhaps matches TRBD1 (6 bases). The CDR3 totals 19 residues. Trimming shortened V by 3 bases and J by 6 bases, and 26 bases separated the two germline ends. Per germline, CDR1 LGHNA and CDR2 YNFKEQ. The CDR3, as DNA: TGTGCCAGCAGCCAGGATAGAGGGGGAAGTGTGTTTTCCGCCGGGGAGCTGTTTTTT. Amino acid sequence: CASSQDRGGSVFSAGELFF.

About this clonotype: The junction shows a germline mismatch at one end, possibly a read error. The rearrangement links TRBV5-6 to TRBJ2-2; D possibly uses TRBD1 or TRBD2 (5 bases each). CDR1 is SGHDT, CDR2 YYEEEE, per germline. This CDR3 is built from 14 residues. CDR3 in amino acids: CVSSRDLNTGELLF. CDR3 DNA: TGTGTCAGCAGCAGGGATCTGAACACCGGGGAGCTGCTTTTT.

This clonotype showed up many times. The chain joins TRBV20-1 to TRBJ2-1; D is perhaps TRBD2 (6 bases). Trimming pared 3 bases from V and 4 bases from J, leaving 10 bases between. This CDR3 comprises 13 residues. The V gene's germline CDR1 is DFQATT and CDR2 SNEGSKA (reference sequence). The CDR3 coding sequence is TGCAGTGCTAGTTCTAGCGATTACAATGAGCAGTTCTTC. Translation gives CSASSSDYNEQFF.

Regarding this clonotype: A much more abundant neighbour one base away suggests this may be a read error. DNA for the CDR3: TGTGCCAGCAGCCGCGGGACTAGCGGGGGAGGTTGGGCCCAGTACTTC. Amino acids: CASSRGTSGGGWAQYF. V usage is TRBV7-2 and J usage is TRBJ2-5; 14 bases fit TRBD2. Germline assignment: CDR1 SGHTA and CDR2 FQGNSA. The CDR3 consists of 16 residues. V dropped 5 bases and J dropped 9; count of bases not matched to a gene: 11.

This clonotype was recorded many times. This rearrangement joins TRBV7-8 to TRBJ1-1; possible D gene TRBD1, 5 bases. CDR1 and CDR2 (germline): SGHVS, FQNEAQ. Trimming shortened V by 6 bases and J by 5 bases, and 19 bases separated the two germline ends. CDR3 size: 15 residues. The CDR3 region is CASRLRQFSSTEAFF. The CDR3 nucleotides are TGTGCCAGCAGGCTAAGACAGTTCTCGTCGACTGAAGCTTTCTTT.

Many counts were recorded for this clonotype. The V gene is TRBV5-6, the J gene TRBJ2-1; a possible D gene is TRBD1 (6 bases). Trimming removed 2 bases from V and 5 bases from J, with 14 bases in between. The CDR3 runs 15 residues. Germline CDR1 is SGHDT and CDR2 is YYEEEE. CDR3 nucleotide sequence: TGTGCCAGCAGCTTTTCCCAGGGGTCTAACAATGAGCAGTTCTTC. The encoded protein is CASSFSQGSNNEQFF.

Many counts were recorded for this clonotype. The J gene is TRBJ2-1, the V gene TRBV24-1, with a possible D match to TRBD1 (6 bases). From germline, CDR1 is KGHDR and CDR2 SFDVKD. The V end lost 7 bases, the J end lost 5 bases, and 11 bases lay between the germline ends. The CDR3 is 13 amino acids. The CDR3 sequence is CATSGQINNEQFF. CDR3 DNA sequence: TGTGCCACCAGCGGACAGATAAACAATGAGCAGTTCTTC.

This clonotype was seen ten or more times. The J gene is TRBJ2-4, the V gene TRBV20-1; D gene unclear. The ends were cut back, 3 bases at V and 1 base at J, with 13 bases in the middle. The germline CDR1 and CDR2 sequences are DFQATT and SNEGSKA (reference sequence). The CDR3 has 15 residues. The CDR3 nucleotides are TGCAGTGCTAGGCATTGGGGTGCGGCCAAAAACATTCAGTACTTC. It is translated as CSARHWGAAKNIQYF.

This clonotype was recorded many times. The genes are TRBV12-3 or TRBV12-4 and TRBJ1-1, with 8 bases fitting TRBD1. Germline trimming cut 7 bases from V and 4 bases from J; bases unmatched to any gene: 5. CDR3 length equals 13 residues. This chain's CDR3 is CASTKTGATEAFF. The CDR3 DNA reads as TGTGCCAGCACAAAGACAGGGGCCACTGAAGCTTTCTTT.

This clonotype was observed at least ten times. The V call is TRBV6-1, the J call TRBJ1-6; 9 positions match TRBD1. Germline trimming cut 3 bases from V and 4 bases from J; bases unmatched to any gene: 7. Germline-derived CDR1 and CDR2 are MNHNS and SASEGT. The CDR3 totals 17 residues. The CDR3 region is CASSDDGQGPYNSPLHF. The DNA for the CDR3 is TGTGCCAGCAGTGATGACGGACAGGGGCCGTATAATTCACCCCTCCACTTT.

This clonotype was observed many times. The chain joins TRBV21-1 to TRBJ1-1; the D call in the table, TRBD1, was not verified against the DNA. TRBV21-1 is reported as a pseudogene. This CDR3 contains 11 residues. The CDR3 DNA is TGTGCCAGCAGCAGAGGACAGTGTCTTATCTTT. It translates to CASSRGQCLIF.